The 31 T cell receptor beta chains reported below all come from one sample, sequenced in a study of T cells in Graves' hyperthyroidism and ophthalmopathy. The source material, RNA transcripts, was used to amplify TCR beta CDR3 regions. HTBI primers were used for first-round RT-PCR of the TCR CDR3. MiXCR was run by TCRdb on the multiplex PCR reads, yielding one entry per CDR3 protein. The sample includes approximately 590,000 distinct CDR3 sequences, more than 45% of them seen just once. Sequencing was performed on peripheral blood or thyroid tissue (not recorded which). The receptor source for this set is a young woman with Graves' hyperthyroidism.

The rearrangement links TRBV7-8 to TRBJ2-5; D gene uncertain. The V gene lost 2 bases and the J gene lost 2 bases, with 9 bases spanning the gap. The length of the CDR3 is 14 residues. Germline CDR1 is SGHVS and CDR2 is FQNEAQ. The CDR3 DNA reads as TGTGCCAGCAGCTTAAGAGGATGGCAAGAGACCCAGTACTTC. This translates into CASSLRGWQETQYF.

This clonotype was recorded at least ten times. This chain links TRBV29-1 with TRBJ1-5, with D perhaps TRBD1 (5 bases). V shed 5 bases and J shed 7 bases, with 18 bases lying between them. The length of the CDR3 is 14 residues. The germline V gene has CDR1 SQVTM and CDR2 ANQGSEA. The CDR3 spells CSVRGTTAGQPQHF. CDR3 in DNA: TGCAGCGTTCGCGGGACGACCGCAGGGCAGCCCCAGCATTTT.

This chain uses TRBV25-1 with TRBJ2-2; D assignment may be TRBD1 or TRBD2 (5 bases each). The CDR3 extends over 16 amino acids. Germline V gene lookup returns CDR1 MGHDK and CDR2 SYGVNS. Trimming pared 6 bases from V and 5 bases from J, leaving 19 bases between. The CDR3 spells CASSQGPRVRTGELFF. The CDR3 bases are TGTGCCAGCAGCCAGGGACCCAGGGTACGGACCGGGGAGCTGTTTTTT.

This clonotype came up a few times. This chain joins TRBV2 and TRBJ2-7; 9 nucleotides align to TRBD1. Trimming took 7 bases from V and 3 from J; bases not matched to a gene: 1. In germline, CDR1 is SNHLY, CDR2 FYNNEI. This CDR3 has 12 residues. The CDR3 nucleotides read TGTGCCAGCACGACAGGGGGCTACGAGCAGTACTTC. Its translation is CASTTGGYEQYF.

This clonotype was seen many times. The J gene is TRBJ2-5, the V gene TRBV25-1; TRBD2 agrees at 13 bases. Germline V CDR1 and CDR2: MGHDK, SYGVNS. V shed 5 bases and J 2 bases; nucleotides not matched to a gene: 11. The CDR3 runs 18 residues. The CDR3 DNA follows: TGTGCCAGCAGTTCCGGGACTAGCGGGATTAGGGGGCAAGAGACCCAGTACTTC. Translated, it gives CASSSGTSGIRGQETQYF.

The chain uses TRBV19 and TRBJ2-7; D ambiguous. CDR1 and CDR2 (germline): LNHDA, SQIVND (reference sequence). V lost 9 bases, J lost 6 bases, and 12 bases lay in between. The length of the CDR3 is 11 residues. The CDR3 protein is CASSEKFEQYF. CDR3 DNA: TGTGCCAGCAGCGAGAAATTCGAGCAGTACTTC. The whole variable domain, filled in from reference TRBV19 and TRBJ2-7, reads DGGITQSPKYLFRKEGQNVTLSCEQNLNHDAMYWYRQDPGQGLRLIYYSQIVNDFQKGDIAEGYSVSREKKESFPLTVTSAQKNPTAFYLCASSEKFEQYFGPGTRLTVT.

This chain's CDR3 is CASSLALAKDEQYF. Written as DNA, the CDR3 is TGTGCCAGCAGCTTGGCACTAGCGAAAGACGAGCAGTACTTC. This chain joins TRBV7-9 and TRBJ2-7, with 7 bases identical to TRBD2. The ends lost 3 bases at V and 5 bases at J; junction bases unmatched: 7. Germline values: CDR1 SEHNR, CDR2 FQNEAQ (reference sequence). The CDR3 has 14 amino acids.

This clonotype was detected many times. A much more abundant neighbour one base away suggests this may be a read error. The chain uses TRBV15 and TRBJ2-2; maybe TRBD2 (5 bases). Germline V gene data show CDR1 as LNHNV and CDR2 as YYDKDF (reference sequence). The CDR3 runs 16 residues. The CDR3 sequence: CATSRGADQDTEELFF. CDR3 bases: TGTGCCACCAGCAGGGGAGCCGATCAAGACACCGAGGAGCTGTTTTTT.

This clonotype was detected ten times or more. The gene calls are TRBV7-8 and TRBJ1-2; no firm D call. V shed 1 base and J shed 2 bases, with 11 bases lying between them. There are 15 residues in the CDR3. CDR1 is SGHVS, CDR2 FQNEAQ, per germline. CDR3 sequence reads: CASSLVGDPNYGYTF. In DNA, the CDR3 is TGTGCCAGCAGCTTAGTAGGAGATCCCAACTATGGCTACACCTTC.

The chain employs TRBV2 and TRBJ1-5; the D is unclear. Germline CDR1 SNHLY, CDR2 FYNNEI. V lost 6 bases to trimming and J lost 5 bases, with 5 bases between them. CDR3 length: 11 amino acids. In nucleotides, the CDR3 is TGTGCCAGCAGATCGGATCAGCCCCAGCATTTT. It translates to CASRSDQPQHF. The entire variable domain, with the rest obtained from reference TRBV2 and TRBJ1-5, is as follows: EPEVTQTPSHQVTQMGQEVILRCVPISNHLYFYWYRQILGQKVEFLVSFYNNEISEKSEIFDDQFSVERPDGSNFTLKIRSTKLEDSAMYFCASRSDQPQHFGDGTRLSIL.

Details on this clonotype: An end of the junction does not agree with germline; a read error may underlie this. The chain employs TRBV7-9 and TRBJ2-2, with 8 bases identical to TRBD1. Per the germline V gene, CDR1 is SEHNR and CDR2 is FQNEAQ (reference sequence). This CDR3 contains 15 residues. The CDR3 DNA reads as TGCGCCAGCAACGGGGACAGGCTGAACACCGGGGAGCTGTTTTTT. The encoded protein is CASNGDRLNTGELFF.

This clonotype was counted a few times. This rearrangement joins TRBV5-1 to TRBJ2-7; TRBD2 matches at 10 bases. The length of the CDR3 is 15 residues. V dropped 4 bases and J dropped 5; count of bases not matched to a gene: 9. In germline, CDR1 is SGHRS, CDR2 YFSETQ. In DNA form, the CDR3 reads TGCGCCAGCAGCCCATCCTCTAGCGGGAGCCACGAGCAGTACTTC. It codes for CASSPSSSGSHEQYF.

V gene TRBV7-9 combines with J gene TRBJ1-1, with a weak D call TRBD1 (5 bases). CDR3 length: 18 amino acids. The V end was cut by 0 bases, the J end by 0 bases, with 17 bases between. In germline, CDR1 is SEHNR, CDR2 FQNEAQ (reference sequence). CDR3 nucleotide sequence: TGTGCCAGCAGCTTAGCGCTTAGAGGGGCAACAATGAACACTGAAGCTTTCTTT. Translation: CASSLALRGATMNTEAFF.

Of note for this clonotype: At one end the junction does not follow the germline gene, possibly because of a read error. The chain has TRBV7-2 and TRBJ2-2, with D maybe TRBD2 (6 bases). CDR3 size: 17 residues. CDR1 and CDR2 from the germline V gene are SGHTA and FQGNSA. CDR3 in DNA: TGTGCCAGCAGCTTAGCATGGCTAGCGAAGAACACCGCGGAGCTGTTTTTT. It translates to CASSLAWLAKNTAELFF. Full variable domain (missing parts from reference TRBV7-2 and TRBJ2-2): GAGVSQSPSNKVTEKGKDVELRCDPISGHTALYWYRQSLGQGLEFLIYFQGNSAPDKSGLPSDRFSAERTGGSVSTLTIQRTQQEDSAVYLCASSLAWLAKNTAELFFGEGSRLTVL.

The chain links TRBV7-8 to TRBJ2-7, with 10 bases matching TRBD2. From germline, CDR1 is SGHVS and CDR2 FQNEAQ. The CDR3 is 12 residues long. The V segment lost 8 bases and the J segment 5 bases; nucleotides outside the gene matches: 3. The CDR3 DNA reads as TGTGCCAGCCAGCGGGAGGGGCACGAGCAGTACTTC. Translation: CASQREGHEQYF. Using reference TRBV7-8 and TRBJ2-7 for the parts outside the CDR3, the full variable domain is GAGVSQSPRYKVAKRGQDVALRCDPISGHVSLFWYQQALGQGPEFLTYFQNEAQLDKSGLPSDRFFAERPEGSVSTLKIQRTQQEDSAVYLCASQREGHEQYFGPGTRLTVT.

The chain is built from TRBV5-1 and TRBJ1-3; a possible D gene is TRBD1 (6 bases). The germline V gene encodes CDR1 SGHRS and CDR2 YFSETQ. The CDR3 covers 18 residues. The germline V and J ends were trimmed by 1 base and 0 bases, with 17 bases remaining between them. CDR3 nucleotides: TGCGCCAGCAGCTTGATTGGTGGGACATCAAGCTCTGGAAACACCATATATTTT. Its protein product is CASSLIGGTSSSGNTIYF.

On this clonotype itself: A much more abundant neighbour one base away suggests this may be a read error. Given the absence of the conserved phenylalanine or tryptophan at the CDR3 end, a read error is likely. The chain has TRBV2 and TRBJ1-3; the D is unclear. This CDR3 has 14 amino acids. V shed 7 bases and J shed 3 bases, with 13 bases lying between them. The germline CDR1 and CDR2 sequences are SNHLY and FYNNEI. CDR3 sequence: CASKANEFGNTIYS. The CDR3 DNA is TGTGCCAGCAAGGCGAATGAGTTTGGAAACACCATATATTCT.

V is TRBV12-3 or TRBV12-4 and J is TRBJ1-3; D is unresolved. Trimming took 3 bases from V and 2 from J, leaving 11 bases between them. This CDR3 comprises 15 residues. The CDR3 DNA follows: TGTGCCAGCAGTTTTATGGGATGGACTGGAAACACCATATATTTT. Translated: CASSFMGWTGNTIYF.

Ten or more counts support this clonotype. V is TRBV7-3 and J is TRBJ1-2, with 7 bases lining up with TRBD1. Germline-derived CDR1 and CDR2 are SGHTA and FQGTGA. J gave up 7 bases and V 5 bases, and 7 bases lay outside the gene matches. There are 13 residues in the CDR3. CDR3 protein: CASSQTGLGGYTF. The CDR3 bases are TGTGCCAGCAGCCAGACAGGGTTGGGTGGCTACACCTTC.

Here the CDR3 DNA reads TGTGCCAGCAGTTCTGGTGATAATGAAGCTTTCTTT. Protein: CASSSGDNEAFF. The J gene is TRBJ1-1, the V gene TRBV12-3 or TRBV12-4, with D unresolved. The V end was cut by 4 bases, the J end by 7 bases, with 10 bases between. CDR3 size: 12 residues.

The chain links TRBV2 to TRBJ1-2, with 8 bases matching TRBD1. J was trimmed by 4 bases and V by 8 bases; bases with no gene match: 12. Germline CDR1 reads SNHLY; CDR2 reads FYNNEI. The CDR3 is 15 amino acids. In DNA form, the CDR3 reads TGTGCCAGCTCACCAGAGACAGGGGTGGTCTATGGCTACACCTTC. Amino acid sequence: CASSPETGVVYGYTF.

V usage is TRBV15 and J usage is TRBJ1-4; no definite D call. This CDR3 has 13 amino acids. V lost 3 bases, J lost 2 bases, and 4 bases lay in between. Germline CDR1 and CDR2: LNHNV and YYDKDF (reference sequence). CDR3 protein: CATSRLTNEKLFF. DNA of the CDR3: TGTGCCACCAGCAGGCTGACTAATGAAAAACTGTTTTTT.

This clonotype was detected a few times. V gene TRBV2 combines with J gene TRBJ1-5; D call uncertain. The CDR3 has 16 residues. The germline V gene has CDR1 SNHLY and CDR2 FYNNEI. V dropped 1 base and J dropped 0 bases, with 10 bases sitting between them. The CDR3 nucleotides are TGTGCCAGCAGTGAAGTAGGACTGTATAGCAATCAGCCCCAGCATTTT. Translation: CASSEVGLYSNQPQHF.

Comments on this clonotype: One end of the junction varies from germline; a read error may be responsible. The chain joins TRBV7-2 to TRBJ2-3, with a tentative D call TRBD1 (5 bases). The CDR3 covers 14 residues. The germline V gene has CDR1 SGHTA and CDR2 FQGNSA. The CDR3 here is CASSLLGITGTQYF. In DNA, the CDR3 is TGTGCCAGCAGCCTGCTTGGGATCACAGGTACGCAGTATTTT.

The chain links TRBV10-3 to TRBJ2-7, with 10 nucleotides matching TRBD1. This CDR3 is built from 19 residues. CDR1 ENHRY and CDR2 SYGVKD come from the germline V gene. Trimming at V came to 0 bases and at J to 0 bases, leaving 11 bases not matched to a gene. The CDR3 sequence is CAISESIVLGQGISYEQYF. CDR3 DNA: TGTGCCATCAGTGAGTCGATCGTATTGGGACAGGGGATCTCCTACGAGCAGTACTTC.

The CDR3 sequence is CASSSGTGSETQYF. The CDR3 DNA is TGCGCCAGCAGCTCAGGGACAGGCAGTGAGACCCAGTACTTC. The rearrangement joins TRBV5-1 to TRBJ2-5; 8 bases line up with TRBD1. Losses at the gene ends were 3 bases for V and 5 bases for J; bases not matched to a gene: 6. The CDR3 is 14 amino acids. CDR1 and CDR2 (germline): SGHRS, YFSETQ.

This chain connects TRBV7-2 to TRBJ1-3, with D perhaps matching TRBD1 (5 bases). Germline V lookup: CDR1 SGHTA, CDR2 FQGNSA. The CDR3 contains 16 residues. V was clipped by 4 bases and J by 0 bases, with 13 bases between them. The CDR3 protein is CASSSRDASSGNTIYF. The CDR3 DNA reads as TGTGCCAGCAGCTCACGGGACGCCAGCTCTGGAAACACCATATATTTT.

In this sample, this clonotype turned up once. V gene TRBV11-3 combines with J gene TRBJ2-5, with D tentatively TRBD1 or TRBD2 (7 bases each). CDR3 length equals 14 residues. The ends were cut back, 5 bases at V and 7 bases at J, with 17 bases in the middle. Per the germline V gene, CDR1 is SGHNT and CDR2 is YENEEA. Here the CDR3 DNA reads TGTGCCAGCAGCCCCCAGAGGGAGGGGGCGACCCAGTACTTC. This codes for CASSPQREGATQYF.

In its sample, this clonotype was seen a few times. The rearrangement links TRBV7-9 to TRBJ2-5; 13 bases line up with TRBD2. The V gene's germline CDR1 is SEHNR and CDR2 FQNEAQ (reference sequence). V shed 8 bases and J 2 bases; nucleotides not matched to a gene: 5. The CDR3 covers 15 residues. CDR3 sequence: CASSGLAGVQETQYF. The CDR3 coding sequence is TGTGCCAGCTCAGGACTAGCGGGAGTTCAAGAGACCCAGTACTTC.

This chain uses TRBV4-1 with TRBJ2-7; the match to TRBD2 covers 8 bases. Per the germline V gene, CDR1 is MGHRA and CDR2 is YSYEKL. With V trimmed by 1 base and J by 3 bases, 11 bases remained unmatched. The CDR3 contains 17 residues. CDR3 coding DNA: TGCGCCAGCAGCCAAGGGGCCAGGACTAGCATTAGCTACGAGCAGTACTTC. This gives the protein CASSQGARTSISYEQYF.

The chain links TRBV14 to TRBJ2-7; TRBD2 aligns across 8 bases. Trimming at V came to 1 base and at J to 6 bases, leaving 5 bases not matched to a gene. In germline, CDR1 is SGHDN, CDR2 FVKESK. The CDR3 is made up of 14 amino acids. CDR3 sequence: CASSQGREGREQYF. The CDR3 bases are TGTGCCAGCAGCCAAGGACGGGAGGGCCGCGAGCAGTACTTC.